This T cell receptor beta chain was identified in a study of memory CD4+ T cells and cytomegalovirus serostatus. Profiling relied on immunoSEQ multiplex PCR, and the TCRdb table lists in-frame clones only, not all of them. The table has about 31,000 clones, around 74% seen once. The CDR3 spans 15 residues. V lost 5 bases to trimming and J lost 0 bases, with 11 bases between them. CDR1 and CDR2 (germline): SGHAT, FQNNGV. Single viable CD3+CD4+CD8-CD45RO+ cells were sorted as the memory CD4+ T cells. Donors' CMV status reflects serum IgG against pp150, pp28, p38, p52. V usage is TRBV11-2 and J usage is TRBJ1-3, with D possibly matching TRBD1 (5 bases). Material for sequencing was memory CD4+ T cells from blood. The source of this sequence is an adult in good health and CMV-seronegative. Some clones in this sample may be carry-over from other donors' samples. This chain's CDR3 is CASSRGTISGNTIYF. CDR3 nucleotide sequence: TGTGCCAGCAGCAGAGGGACTATCTCTGGAAACACCATATATTTT.